This T cell receptor beta chain emerged from a study of shared clonotypes between healthy human individuals. Germline V gives CDR1 LNHDA, CDR2 SQIVND (reference sequence). The CDR3 is 14 residues long. The V gene lost 1 base and the J gene lost 2 bases, with 8 bases spanning the gap. Across several immunoSEQ plates, the genomic DNA of each subset was split evenly. The authors' processing: In the immunoSEQ data, sequences were junction-only and lacked quality scores, so filtering differed. Using immunoSEQ multiplex PCR, the repertoire was profiled, and TCRdb retains in-frame clones only, with some absent. The DNA gave D and trimming, while V, J and clone size come from that table. The sample holds a few hundred thousand clones; around 80% are singletons and the top ten take approximately 12%. Healthy HIV-negative adults without recent acute infections or vaccinations served as donors.

The receptor's source is a woman aged 40-49 years in good health. Some clones in this sample may be carry-over from other donors' samples. V gene TRBV19 combines with J gene TRBJ2-5; D is unclear. The sample comprised PBMCs. CDR3 DNA sequence: TGTGCCAGTAGTATAGTCACAGATCAAGAGACCCAGTACTTC. Amino acids: CASSIVTDQETQYF.